This T cell receptor beta chain appears in the sequencing data of a study of T cells in Graves' hyperthyroidism and ophthalmopathy. Study background: At the time of initial diagnosis and before any treatment, peripheral blood was collected.

CDR3 length: 13 residues. Germline trimming cut 3 bases from V and 4 bases from J; bases unmatched to any gene: 3. Looked up from germline, CDR1 is LGHNA and CDR2 is YSLEER. This clonotype showed up many times. Its target is unknown. The PBMCs studied were ones that came from 10 ml fresh peripheral blood. From RNA transcripts, TCR beta CDR3 regions were amplified. HTBI primers were the set used in a first-round RT-PCR of the TCR CDR3. From the multiplex PCR reads, TCRdb called clonotypes with MiXCR, one entry per CDR3 protein. Of approximately 410,000 distinct CDR3 sequences in the sample, roughly 13% were seen once. Study observations and caveats: Most thyroid clonotypes expanded above 0.001 appeared in blood too.

The chain uses TRBV4-3 and TRBJ2-7; TRBD2 matches 7 bases. This clonotype was sampled from a young woman with Graves' hyperthyroidism. Sequencing was performed on blood. The CDR3 nucleotides are TGCGCCAGCAGCCATCGGACTAGTTACGAGCAGTACTTC. Amino acid sequence: CASSHRTSYEQYF.